The entry below describes one T cell receptor beta chain. What it recognizes is unknown. This sample was taken from a study of T cells in localized non-small cell lung cancer. Looked up from germline, CDR1 is SGHTA and CDR2 is FQGTGA. V lost 8 bases and J lost 7; bases outside the gene matches: 8. The CDR3 runs to 14 residues. Whole-study results and caveats: Multi-region tumor sequencing was not done, so intratumor heterogeneity could not be excluded. In adjacent lung appeared a median around 56 of the top 100 tumor clones. Compared with tumor, uninvolved adjacent lung displayed greater T cell clonality, ranking highest overall. Higher blood T cell density went with longer overall survival.

Method: immunoSEQ multiplex PCR; TCRdb's copy keeps in-frame clones and lacks some. The data show tens of thousands of clones, with about 90% seen just once and 20% to 25% held by the top ten. This receptor was obtained from a man aged 40 to 70 with stage I squamous cell lung carcinoma. The chain is built from TRBV7-3 and TRBJ2-1; 10 bases are shared with TRBD1. The material sequenced was peripheral blood, taken before any cancer treatment. CDR3 DNA sequence: TGTGCCAGCCGAAGGGGACAGGGGTCGAATGAGCAGTTCTTC. This translates into CASRRGQGSNEQFF.